The 26 T cell receptor beta chains below were found in one sample sequenced in a study of kidney transplant recipient with SARS-CoV-2 infection. MiXCR was run by TCRdb on the reads, yielding one entry per CDR3 protein. The profile shows 250,000 or so distinct CDR3 sequences, 25% to 35% of them singletons. Here the sequenced sample was a blood sample, taken at baseline and on day 111 from a kidney transplant recipient. The receptor set was obtained from a male patient aged 30 to 40 who had COVID-19 and was a kidney transplant recipient. Some T cells may be graft donor cells.

This clonotype was counted many times. The V call is TRBV9, the J call TRBJ2-1; 7 bases are shared with TRBD2. Germline values: CDR1 SGDLS, CDR2 YYNGEE. J lost 5 bases, V lost 0 bases, and 2 bases had no gene match. CDR3 length: 14 amino acids. The CDR3 bases are TGTGCCAGCAGCGTAGCGGGAGGTAACAATGAGCAGTTCTTC. As protein: CASSVAGGNNEQFF.

For this clonotype: Possible read error: a much larger clone is one base away. The chain combines TRBV5-6 with TRBJ1-2; D is unclear. The CDR3 is 16 amino acids. The ends were cut back, 7 bases at V and 4 bases at J, with 23 bases in the middle. Looked up from germline, CDR1 is SGHDT and CDR2 is YYEEEE. The CDR3 DNA reads TGTGCCAGCCGCTGCCTCAATAGTCGAAAGACCTATGGCTACACCTTC. Its protein product is CASRCLNSRKTYGYTF.

The sample holds many counts of this clonotype. This chain links TRBV7-2 with TRBJ2-7; D assignment may be TRBD1 or TRBD2 (6 bases each). Germline V gives CDR1 SGHTA, CDR2 FQGNSA. V dropped 6 bases and J dropped 0 bases, with 12 bases sitting between them. CDR3 size: 14 residues. CDR3 in DNA: TGTGCCAGCAGGGAAGGGGGGTTCTCCTACGAGCAGTACTTC. Residues: CASREGGFSYEQYF. Looking up the rest from reference TRBV7-2 and TRBJ2-7 gives the full variable domain: GAGVSQSPSNKVTEKGKDVELRCDPISGHTALYWYRQSLGQGLEFLIYFQGNSAPDKSGLPSDRFSAERTGGSVSTLTIQRTQQEDSAVYLCASREGGFSYEQYFGPGTRLTVT.

This clonotype showed up many times. V and J are TRBV21-1 and TRBJ2-3; TRBD2 was called by the table and not checked on the DNA. TRBV21-1 is termed a pseudogene. The CDR3 runs to 17 residues. The CDR3 nucleotides read TGTGCCAGCAGCGGAGTCCTAGCTACAGTCATGCAAGATACGCAGTATTTT. Its translation is CASSGVLATVMQDTQYF.

A remark on this clonotype: This sequence may be a read error, since a much larger clone differs from it by one base. The rearrangement joins TRBV28 to TRBJ2-2; the match to TRBD2 covers 7 bases. The CDR3 has 15 amino acids. Germline CDR1 is MDHEN and CDR2 is SYDVKM. In DNA, the CDR3 is TGTGTCAGCAGTTTCTTGAGGGAGGGCTCCGGGGAGCTGTTTTTT. Translated: CVSSFLREGSGELFF.

This clonotype occurred many times. The rearrangement joins TRBV19 to TRBJ1-2, with D uncertain. Germline V lookup: CDR1 LNHDA, CDR2 SQIVND (reference sequence). This CDR3 contains 17 residues. Trimming left V 5 bases short and J 4 bases short, with 23 bases between. CDR3 coding DNA: TGTGCCAGTAGTCTCCCGGTGACAAATCGAAAGACCTATGGCTACACCTTC. It translates to CASSLPVTNRKTYGYTF.

This clonotype was seen once. A much larger clone sits a single nucleotide away, making a read error possible. The genes are TRBV5-1 and TRBJ2-2; D assignment may be TRBD1 or TRBD2 (5 bases each). Looked up from germline, CDR1 is SGHRS and CDR2 is YFSETQ. The CDR3 runs 15 residues. Here the CDR3 reads CASSRQFANTGEPFF. In DNA, the CDR3 is TGCGCCAGCAGCCGACAGTTCGCGAACACCGGGGAGCCGTTTTTT.

This clonotype was picked up many times. The chain employs TRBV20-1 and TRBJ1-2; D perhaps matches TRBD1 (5 bases). V was shortened by 5 bases and J by 8 bases, with 18 bases between the two germline ends. CDR3 length: 13 amino acids. Germline V gives CDR1 DFQATT, CDR2 SNEGSKA (reference sequence). The CDR3 coding sequence is TGCAGTGCTCCTTTGGGGACGTTAGAGGGCTACACCTTC. The encoded protein is CSAPLGTLEGYTF.

The gene calls are TRBV6-4 and TRBJ1-2; D uncertain. The germline gives CDR1 MRHNA, CDR2 SNTAGT. The V and J ends lost 4 bases and 7 bases respectively, with 25 bases between them. The CDR3 contains 17 residues. CDR3 bases: TGTGCCAGCAGTGCGCTGCACTCACACGGAAAGACCTTTGGCTACACCTTC. It yields the protein CASSALHSHGKTFGYTF.

There are many counts of this clonotype. This chain joins TRBV27 and TRBJ1-1, with no clear D. The CDR3 length is 13 residues. CDR1 MNHEY and CDR2 SMNVEV come from the germline V gene (reference sequence). V lost 6 bases and J 2 bases, leaving 10 bases between the germline ends. The CDR3 DNA reads TGTGCCAGCAGCCAAACATACAACACTGAAGCTTTCTTT. It encodes CASSQTYNTEAFF.

This clonotype was recorded many times. The genes are TRBV29-1 and TRBJ2-5; TRBD1 matches 12 bases. The V gene's germline CDR1 is SQVTM and CDR2 ANQGSEA. V was clipped by 7 bases and J by 1 base; unmatched bases: 7. This CDR3 region has 15 residues. CDR3 nucleotide sequence: TGCAGCGCTGACCGGGACAGGGGGCCCCAAGAGACCCAGTACTTC. It translates to CSADRDRGPQETQYF.

This clonotype was recorded at least ten times. V gene TRBV6-5 combines with J gene TRBJ2-1; TRBD2 agrees at 11 bases. Germline values: CDR1 MNHEY, CDR2 SVGAGI. V gave up 7 bases and J gave up 7 bases; unmatched junction bases: 9. The CDR3 extends over 15 amino acids. CDR3 sequence (DNA): TGTGCCAGCACCCACCTAGCGGGGGGTCGGAATGAGCAGTTCTTC. Amino acids: CASTHLAGGRNEQFF.

The sample holds many counts of this clonotype. This chain links TRBV18 with TRBJ2-7; the D gene could be TRBD1 or TRBD2 (5 bases each). V was cut by 1 base and J by 4 bases, with 14 bases left in between. CDR1 is KGHSH and CDR2 is LQKENI in the germline V gene. The CDR3 contains 15 residues. As DNA, the CDR3 is TGTGCCAGCTCACCACGTGGGACCTCCCCGTACGAGCAGTACTTC. This codes for CASSPRGTSPYEQYF.

As to this clonotype: This may be a read error, as it is one base from a much larger clone. The CDR3 DNA sequence: TGTGCCAGCAGCGGTGCGCATCCCATTTCTTTCCCTGAGACCCAGTACTTC. Its protein product is CASSGAHPISFPETQYF. The chain combines TRBV3-1 with TRBJ2-5; no clear D gene. The CDR3 contains 17 residues. V was clipped by 5 bases and J by 5 bases, with 24 bases between them. Per germline, CDR1 LGHDT and CDR2 YNNKEL (reference sequence).

About this clonotype itself: A much more abundant neighbour one base away suggests this may be a read error. The chain has TRBV5-1 and TRBJ1-1; D remains ambiguous. This CDR3 comprises 14 residues. Germline CDR1 is SGHRS and CDR2 is YFSETQ. The V end was cut by 0 bases, the J end by 1 base, with 7 bases between. CDR3 sequence: CASSLASRNTEAFF. The CDR3 region has the DNA TGCGCCAGCAGCTTGGCCTCTAGGAACACTGAAGCTTTCTTT.

For this clonotype: One base away lies a much larger clone, so this may be a sequencing read error. V gene TRBV15 combines with J gene TRBJ1-2, with D hard to call. This CDR3 comprises 17 residues. V was clipped by 3 bases and J by 4 bases, with 21 bases between them. The germline gives CDR1 LNHNV, CDR2 YYDKDF (reference sequence). As DNA, the CDR3 is TGTGCCACCAGCAGGCACATAAGGTGTGGAAAGGCCTATGGCTACACCTTC. Amino acid sequence: CATSRHIRCGKAYGYTF.

This clonotype has only a few counts. Since a much larger clone is just one base distant, this may be a read error. The V gene is TRBV13, the J gene TRBJ2-7; TRBD2 matches at 7 bases. This CDR3 is 17 amino acids long. Trimming at V came to 10 bases and at J to 4 bases, leaving 22 bases not matched to a gene. Germline V gene lookup returns CDR1 PRHDT and CDR2 FYEKMQ (reference sequence). CDR3 nucleotide sequence: TGTGCCACCGGGAGGAACACGGCCCCGGGAAGAGCTTACGAGCAGTACTTC. Translated: CATGRNTAPGRAYEQYF.

This clonotype was detected many times. The chain employs TRBV10-2 and TRBJ2-7; 8 nucleotides match TRBD1. Germline V gene sequence: CDR1 WSHSY, CDR2 SAAADI. V gave up 6 bases and J gave up 1 base; unmatched junction bases: 8. This CDR3 comprises 15 residues. CDR3 region: CASRLDRGASYEQYF. The CDR3 DNA sequence: TGCGCCAGCAGGCTCGACAGGGGAGCGTCCTACGAGCAGTACTTC.

The chain is built from TRBV20-1 and TRBJ1-1; TRBD1 might be the D (5 bases). CDR1 and CDR2 (germline): DFQATT, SNEGSKA (reference sequence). Trimming pared 0 bases from V and 4 bases from J, leaving 12 bases between. The CDR3 runs to 14 residues. CDR3 in amino acids: CSAREGVGVTEAFF. The CDR3 DNA reads as TGCAGTGCTAGAGAGGGGGTCGGGGTCACTGAAGCTTTCTTT.

This clonotype was observed at least ten times. The chain links TRBV3-2 to TRBJ2-1. TRBV3-2 corresponds to a pseudogene. The CDR3 contains 13 residues. CDR3 DNA: TGTGCCAGCAGCCAAGATGTCCGACCCGAGCAGTTCTTC. This translates into CASSQDVRPEQFF.

The chain links TRBV29-1 to TRBJ2-4, with 7 bases fitting TRBD1. After removal of 1 base from V and 7 bases from J, the junction contained 10 bases not matched to a gene. This CDR3 contains 15 residues. Germline-derived CDR1 and CDR2 are SQVTM and ANQGSEA. The CDR3 DNA is TGCAGCGTTGAAGCGACAGGGACAAGTATGAACATTCAGTACTTC. It specifies CSVEATGTSMNIQYF. The complete variable domain, with remaining parts taken from reference TRBV29-1 and TRBJ2-4, reads SAVISQKPSRDICQRGTSLTIQCQVDSQVTMMFWYRQQPGQSLTLIATANQGSEATYESGFVIDKFPISRPNLTFSTLTVSNMSPEDSSIYLCSVEATGTSMNIQYFGAGTRLSVL.

The rearrangement joins TRBV5-3 to TRBJ1-2; D unresolved. TRBV5-3 is noted as an ORF with a role that remains uncertain. The V end lost 7 bases, the J end lost 4 bases, and 23 bases lay between the germline ends. The CDR3 runs 16 residues. In nucleotides, the CDR3 is TGTGCCAGAGCTAGCTCAGTGGTGAGAAAGACCTATGGCTACACCTTC. Its translation: CARASSVVRKTYGYTF.

This clonotype was picked up a small number of times. The chain couples TRBV15 to TRBJ2-1; possibly TRBD1 for D (5 bases). The V gene's germline CDR1 is LNHNV and CDR2 YYDKDF (reference sequence). V dropped 3 bases and J dropped 5 bases, with 11 bases sitting between them. This CDR3 is built from 14 residues. The CDR3 loop reads CATSRDTLNNEQFF. The CDR3 nucleotides are TGTGCCACCAGCAGGGACACCCTTAACAATGAGCAGTTCTTC.

A word on this clonotype: A read error may account for a junction end that differs from germline. The V call is TRBV7-3, the J call TRBJ2-3; a possible D gene is TRBD2 (6 bases). The CDR3 extends over 15 amino acids. Germline loops: CDR1 SGHTA, CDR2 FQGTGA. CDR3 coding DNA: TGTGCCAGCAGCCTCCAGGCAGGGTCGGGAGATACGCGGTATTTT. Residues: CASSLQAGSGDTRYF.

The rearrangement links TRBV4-3 to TRBJ2-3; TRBD2 might be the D (6 bases). Looked up from germline, CDR1 is LGHNA and CDR2 is YSLEER. Trimming removed 0 bases at V and 5 bases at J, with 24 bases between. The CDR3 spans 19 residues. CDR3 nucleotide sequence: TGCGCCAGCAGCCAAGACCTAACCCCGCCGGGACTTACAGTAGATACGCAGTATTTT. Protein product: CASSQDLTPPGLTVDTQYF.

This clonotype was counted a single time. At one of its ends the junction is not consistent with the germline gene, which may arise from a read error. V is TRBV28 and J is TRBJ2-1, with D possibly being TRBD1 or TRBD2 (5 bases each). This CDR3 is built from 16 residues. Germline-derived CDR1 and CDR2 are MDHEN and SYDVKM. CDR3 protein: CASSLNRDLLGNGQFF. The CDR3 bases are TGTGCCAGCAGTTTGAACCGGGACCTCCTCGGGAATGGGCAGTTCTTC. Full variable domain (outside the CDR3, taken from reference TRBV28 and TRBJ2-1): DVKVTQSSRYLVKRTGEKVFLECVQDMDHENMFWYRQDPGLGLRLIYFSYDVKMKEKGDIPEGYSVSREKKERFSLILESASTNQTSMYLCASSLNRDLLGNGQFFGPGTRLTVL.